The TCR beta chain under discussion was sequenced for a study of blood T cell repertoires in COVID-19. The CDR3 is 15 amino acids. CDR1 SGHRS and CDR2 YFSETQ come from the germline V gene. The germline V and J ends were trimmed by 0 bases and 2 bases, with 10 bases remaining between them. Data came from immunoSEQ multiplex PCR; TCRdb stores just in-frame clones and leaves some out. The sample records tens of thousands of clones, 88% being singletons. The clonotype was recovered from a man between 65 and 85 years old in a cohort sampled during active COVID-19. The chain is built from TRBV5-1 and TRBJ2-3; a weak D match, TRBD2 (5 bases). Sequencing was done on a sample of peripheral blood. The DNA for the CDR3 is TGCGCCAGCAGCTTGGAGGTGGGAGTCACAGATACGCAGTATTTT. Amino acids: CASSLEVGVTDTQYF.